A selection of T cell receptor beta chains follows, all from one sample in a study of blood T cell repertoires in COVID-19. TCRdb's table, derived via immunoSEQ multiplex PCR, lists solely in-frame clones and lacks some. Of approximately 71,000 clones listed, about three quarters are singletons. Sequencing was carried out using peripheral blood. The receptors were sampled from a human donor in a cohort sampled during active COVID-19. The conserved cysteine and the conserved F or W are not part of the CDR3 here. D genes are given only for firm matches.

>.|TRBV28
ASSLSGLSYEQY
>.|TRBV19
ASTSTAEGYT
>.|TRBV2
ASSEAIMTQY
>.|TRBV19
ASSQTGNNEQF
>.|TRBV20-1
SALVRGEQF
>TRBD1|TRBV15
ATSRSGQTYEQY
>TRBD1|TRBV5-6
ASSLQGATGELF
>.|TRBV11-3
ASSLGGKVYETQY
>.|TRBV2
ASTPGLWETQY
>.|TRBV2
ASSARGVYNSPLH